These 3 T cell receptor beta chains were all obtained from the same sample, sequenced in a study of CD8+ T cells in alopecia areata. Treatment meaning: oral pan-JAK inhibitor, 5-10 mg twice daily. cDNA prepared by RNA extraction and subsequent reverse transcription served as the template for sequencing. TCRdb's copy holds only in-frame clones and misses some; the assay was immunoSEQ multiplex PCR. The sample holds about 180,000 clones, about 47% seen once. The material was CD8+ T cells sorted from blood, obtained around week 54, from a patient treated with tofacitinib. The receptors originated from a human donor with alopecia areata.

As DNA, the CDR3 is TGCAGCGTTGGACGTGGACGCTACGAGCAGTACTTC. It codes for CSVGRGRYEQYF. The rearrangement links TRBV29-1 to TRBJ2-5; D gene unclear. The J call may be mistaken, given a closer DNA end match to TRBJ2-7. The germline V gene has CDR1 SQVTM and CDR2 ANQGSEA. This CDR3 is 12 amino acids long.

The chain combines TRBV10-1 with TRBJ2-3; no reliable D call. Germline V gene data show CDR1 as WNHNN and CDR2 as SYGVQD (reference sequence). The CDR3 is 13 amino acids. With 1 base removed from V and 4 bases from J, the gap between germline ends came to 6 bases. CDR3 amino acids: CASSELLADTQYF. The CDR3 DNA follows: TGCGCCAGCAGTGAGTTACTTGCAGATACGCAGTATTTT.

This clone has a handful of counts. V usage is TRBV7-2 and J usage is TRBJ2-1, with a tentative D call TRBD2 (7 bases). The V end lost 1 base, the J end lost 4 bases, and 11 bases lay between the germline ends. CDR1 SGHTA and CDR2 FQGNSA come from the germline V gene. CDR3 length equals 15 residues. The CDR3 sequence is CASSLDGGRYNEQFF. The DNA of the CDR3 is TGTGCCAGCAGCTTAGACGGGGGGCGGTACAATGAGCAGTTCTTC.